The 8 T cell receptor beta chains in this list originate from one sample, sequenced in a study of post-analysis software for immune sequencing data. Study conclusions and caveats: Several TRBV segments were more frequent in patients than controls; TRBV5-6, TRBV5-1 and TRBV20-1 belonged to this group.

cDNA libraries of TCR beta carried unique molecular identifiers. From the PCR reads, TCRdb called clonotypes with MiXCR, one entry per CDR3 protein. There are about 180,000 distinct CDR3 sequences in the sample; approximately 30% occur only once, and roughly 1.6% lies in the top ten. The antigens for these receptors are not known. Specimen: blood. These receptors all stem from a girl aged 10-17 years with multiple sclerosis.

On this clonotype: It may be a read error: a sequence one base away is much more abundant. The rearrangement uses TRBV7-2 and TRBJ2-1, with no clear D. V gave up 4 bases and J gave up 15 bases, with 13 bases separating them. The germline gives CDR1 SGHTA, CDR2 FQGNSA. The CDR3 covers 11 residues. CDR3 protein: CASSYSSEPFF. CDR3 in DNA: TGTGCCAGCAGCTATAGCTCCGAACCGTTCTTC. Together with reference TRBV7-2 and TRBJ2-1, the CDR3 gives the full variable domain: GAGVSQSPSNKVTEKGKDVELRCDPISGHTALYWYRQSLGQGLEFLIYFQGNSAPDKSGLPSDRFSAERTGGSVSTLTIQRTQQEDSAVYLCASSYSSEPFFGPGTRLTVL.

This clonotype was recorded many times. The chain carries TRBV10-3 and TRBJ2-7; a possible D gene is TRBD1 (6 bases). This CDR3 spans 14 amino acids. V gave up 4 bases and J gave up 6 bases, with 16 bases separating them. Germline V gives CDR1 ENHRY, CDR2 SYGVKD. The CDR3 DNA reads as TGTGCCATCAGTGCTGAGAACAGGGAAATCGAGCAGTACTTC. Amino acid sequence: CAISAENREIEQYF.

This clonotype was counted only a few times. The V and J genes are TRBV19 and TRBJ2-3; the D gene is possibly TRBD2 (6 bases). From germline, CDR1 is LNHDA and CDR2 SQIVND (reference sequence). The CDR3 consists of 14 residues. CDR3: CAGLGEVGTDTQYF. The CDR3 DNA is TGTGCTGGTTTGGGGGAGGTAGGCACAGATACGCAGTATTTT.

The rearrangement uses TRBV28 and TRBJ1-5, with unresolved D. Per the germline V gene, CDR1 is MDHEN and CDR2 is SYDVKM. Trimming left V 5 bases short and J 7 bases short, with 18 bases between. The CDR3 is 15 amino acids. For the CDR3, the DNA is TGTGCCAGCAGTGATCCACGGGGTCTGGGACAGCCCCAGCATTTT. Amino acids: CASSDPRGLGQPQHF.

This clonotype showed up many times. V is TRBV12-3 or TRBV12-4 and J is TRBJ2-7; TRBD2 aligns across 8 bases. The junction had 17 bases not matched to a gene; V was cut back by 5 bases and J by 2 bases. This CDR3 comprises 18 residues. CDR3 in amino acids: CASSNFPRIAGTTYEQYF. The DNA of the CDR3 is TGTGCCAGCAGTAACTTTCCGAGGATAGCGGGGACTACCTACGAGCAGTACTTC.

The V gene is TRBV12-3 or TRBV12-4, the J gene TRBJ1-1; no firm D call. The length of the CDR3 is 12 residues. The V and J ends lost 3 bases and 2 bases respectively, with 4 bases between them. CDR3 region: CASSFYNTEAFF. In nucleotides, the CDR3 is TGTGCCAGCAGTTTTTATAACACTGAAGCTTTCTTT.

This clonotype was counted ten times or more. The chain recombines TRBV12-3 or TRBV12-4 with TRBJ2-7; possible D gene TRBD2, 6 bases. Trimming left V 1 base short and J 6 bases short, with 13 bases between. CDR3 size: 14 residues. This CDR3 reads CASSLEPTSAEQYF. The CDR3 DNA is TGTGCCAGCAGTTTAGAACCGACTAGTGCCGAGCAGTACTTC.

The V gene is TRBV6-6, the J gene TRBJ1-3, with D unresolved. Trimming took off 2 bases at V and 4 bases at J, with 6 bases between the two ends. CDR3 length equals 13 residues. CDR1 is MNHNY, CDR2 SVGAGI, per germline (reference sequence). CDR3: CASSYQQGNTIYF. The CDR3 bases are TGTGCCAGCAGTTACCAACAGGGAAACACCATATATTTT.